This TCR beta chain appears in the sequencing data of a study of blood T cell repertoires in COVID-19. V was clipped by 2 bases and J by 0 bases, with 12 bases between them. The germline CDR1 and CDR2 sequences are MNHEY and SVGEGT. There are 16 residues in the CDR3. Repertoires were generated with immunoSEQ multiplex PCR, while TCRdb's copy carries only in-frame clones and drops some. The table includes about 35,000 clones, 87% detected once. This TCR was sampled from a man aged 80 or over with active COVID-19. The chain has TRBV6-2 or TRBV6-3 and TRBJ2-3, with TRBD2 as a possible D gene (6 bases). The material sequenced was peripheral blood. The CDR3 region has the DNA TGTGCCAGCAGTTACGGCGGACTAATGAGCACAGATACGCAGTATTTT. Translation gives CASSYGGLMSTDTQYF.